These 32 T cell receptor beta chains were all obtained from the same sample, sequenced in a study of T-cell reconstitution after alpha-beta-depleted transplantation in children. Library preparation (for TCRbeta) was performed with unique molecular identifiers. TCRdb recomputed calls from the PCR reads with MiXCR, one row per CDR3 protein. This sample has about 97,000 distinct CDR3 sequences, with roughly 6% found just once. Here the sequenced sample was PBMCs, mostly from graft donor cells, taken 60 days after TCRalphabeta/CD19-depleted stem cell transplant. These receptors originate from a female patient aged 2 to 10 who had a stem cell transplant for Fanconi anemia, so the T cells may come from the graft donor.

This clonotype was found many times. CDR3 amino acids: CASSLLASAYNEQFF. Here the CDR3 DNA reads TGTGCCAGCAGCTTATTAGCGAGCGCCTACAATGAGCAGTTCTTC. The chain combines TRBV7-2 with TRBJ2-1, with TRBD2 as a possible D gene (5 bases). The CDR3 extends over 15 amino acids. V was cut by 2 bases and J by 2 bases, with 10 bases left in between. Germline V gene lookup returns CDR1 SGHTA and CDR2 FQGNSA.

This clonotype was counted at least ten times. The gene calls are TRBV6-5 and TRBJ1-2; tentative D call: TRBD1 (5 bases). There are 16 residues in the CDR3. Trimming removed 6 bases from V and 2 bases from J, with 19 bases in between. The germline gives CDR1 MNHEY, CDR2 SVGAGI. CDR3 DNA: TGTGCCAGCAGCCGTGGCGTCGGGGGGTTGAACTATGGCTACACCTTC. It codes for CASSRGVGGLNYGYTF.

This clonotype was picked up many times. The chain couples TRBV29-1 to TRBJ2-7, with TRBD1 matching over 8 bases. The CDR3 consists of 12 residues. V lost 2 bases and J lost 6; bases outside the gene matches: 3. Germline V gives CDR1 SQVTM, CDR2 ANQGSEA. In nucleotides, the CDR3 is TGCAGCGTTGAACGGACAGGGACCGAGCAGTACTTC. Protein sequence: CSVERTGTEQYF.

This rearrangement joins TRBV27 to TRBJ2-2; TRBD2 matches at 11 bases. This CDR3 contains 18 residues. The J segment lost 1 base and the V segment lost 2 bases, leaving 6 bases of the junction unmatched. Germline CDR1 MNHEY, CDR2 SMNVEV (reference sequence). In nucleotides, the CDR3 is TGTGCCAGCAGTTTAGTGCCGGGACTAGCGGTGAACACCGGGGAGCTGTTTTTT. Translating gives CASSLVPGLAVNTGELFF.

This clonotype showed up many times. The rearrangement uses TRBV20-1 and TRBJ2-1, with 10 bases lining up with TRBD2. There are 16 residues in the CDR3. J gave up 6 bases and V 0 bases, and 8 bases lay outside the gene matches. Looked up from germline, CDR1 is DFQATT and CDR2 is SNEGSKA (reference sequence). The CDR3 sequence is CSARDRLAGKPNEQFF. As DNA, the CDR3 is TGCAGTGCTAGAGACCGACTAGCGGGTAAACCCAATGAGCAGTTCTTC.

This clonotype was recorded many times. The V call is TRBV12-3 or TRBV12-4, the J call TRBJ2-1; 8 nucleotides line up with TRBD2. Trimming removed 5 bases from V and 9 bases from J; junction bases left unmatched: 12. The CDR3 totals 15 residues. CDR3 loop: CASSPETSEGSEQFF. The CDR3 coding sequence is TGTGCCAGCAGTCCCGAGACTAGCGAGGGGAGTGAGCAGTTCTTC.

This clonotype occurred many times. The chain has TRBV5-5 and TRBJ2-7, with TRBD2 matching 10 bases. V lost 4 bases to trimming and J lost 2 bases; unmatched junction nucleotides: 6. Germline values: CDR1 SGHKS, CDR2 YYEKEE (reference sequence). The CDR3 has 15 residues. The CDR3 coding sequence is TGTGCCAGCAGCCTCGGGACTAGCGTAGCCTACGAGCAGTACTTC. Its protein is CASSLGTSVAYEQYF.

This rearrangement joins TRBV9 to TRBJ2-2; weak D call: TRBD1 (6 bases). Trimming removed 3 bases from V and 0 bases from J, with 18 bases in between. Germline loops: CDR1 SGDLS, CDR2 YYNGEE. The CDR3 totals 18 residues. CDR3 in amino acids: CASSERAGTLTNTGELFF. The DNA for the CDR3 is TGTGCCAGCAGCGAACGAGCCGGGACACTAACGAACACCGGGGAGCTGTTTTTT.

This clonotype has a handful of counts. This rearrangement joins TRBV7-3 to TRBJ2-7; D is unclear. This CDR3 comprises 13 residues. CDR1 SGHTA and CDR2 FQGTGA come from the germline V gene. V lost 1 base, J lost 12 bases, and 16 bases lay in between. This chain's CDR3 is CASSLNLRTPAYF. The CDR3 nucleotides are TGTGCCAGCAGCTTAAACCTTAGGACCCCAGCGTACTTC. The complete variable domain, with remaining parts taken from reference TRBV7-3 and TRBJ2-7, reads GAGVSQTPSNKVTEKGKYVELRCDPISGHTALYWYRQSLGQGPEFLIYFQGTGAADDSGLPNDRFFAVRPEGSVSTLKIQRTERGDSAVYLCASSLNLRTPAYFGPGTRLTVT.

This clonotype was counted many times. The chain has TRBV20-1 and TRBJ2-1; the match to TRBD2 covers 9 bases. The length of the CDR3 is 14 residues. With 3 bases clipped from V and 7 bases from J, the junction kept 7 bases outside the gene matches. CDR1 and CDR2 from the germline V gene are DFQATT and SNEGSKA (reference sequence). The CDR3 protein is CSARGGGELNEQFF. DNA for the CDR3: TGCAGTGCTAGGGGCGGGGGGGAATTGAATGAGCAGTTCTTC.

This clonotype was picked up a small number of times. The chain is built from TRBV12-3 or TRBV12-4 and TRBJ2-7; no clear D. CDR3 size: 13 residues. Trimming shortened V by 3 bases and J by 2 bases, and 8 bases separated the two germline ends. CDR3 bases: TGTGCCAGCAGTTTGGGGATACCCTACGAGCAGTACTTC. It codes for CASSLGIPYEQYF.

This clonotype was seen more than once but under ten times. V is TRBV12-3 or TRBV12-4 and J is TRBJ2-5, with TRBD2 as a possible D gene (6 bases). This CDR3 contains 15 residues. V was trimmed by 4 bases and J by 1 base, leaving 13 bases between them. DNA for the CDR3: TGTGCCAGCAGTTCCTCTTGGAGGGTCCAAGAGACCCAGTACTTC. Translation: CASSSSWRVQETQYF.

This clonotype was recorded many times. V gene TRBV5-1 combines with J gene TRBJ1-1; D not certain. The germline gives CDR1 SGHRS, CDR2 YFSETQ. The CDR3 totals 14 residues. The ends were cut back, 0 bases at V and 4 bases at J, with 10 bases in the middle. The CDR3 coding sequence is TGCGCCAGCAGCTTGGCCACGGCGGGCACTGAAGCTTTCTTT. It translates to CASSLATAGTEAFF.

There are a few counts of this clonotype. V usage is TRBV9 and J usage is TRBJ2-5; 10 bases are shared with TRBD2. Per germline, CDR1 SGDLS and CDR2 YYNGEE. With V trimmed by 3 bases and J by 2 bases, 4 bases remained unmatched. The CDR3 covers 15 residues. The CDR3 DNA follows: TGTGCCAGCAGCGCGGGGACTAGCGAACAAGAGACCCAGTACTTC. Its translation: CASSAGTSEQETQYF. The full variable domain, with the rest looked up from reference TRBV9 and TRBJ2-5, is DSGVTQTPKHLITATGQRVTLRCSPRSGDLSVYWYQQSLDQGLQFLIQYYNGEERAKGNILERFSAQQFPDLHSELNLSSLELGDSALYFCASSAGTSEQETQYFGPGTRLLVL.

This clonotype was observed at least ten times. This chain links TRBV7-2 with TRBJ2-7; D is unresolved. Trimming removed 0 bases at V and 3 bases at J, with 9 bases between. The CDR3 contains 14 residues. Germline-derived CDR1 and CDR2 are SGHTA and FQGNSA. The CDR3 DNA follows: TGTGCCAGCAGCTTAGCAATCTTCGACTACGAGCAGTACTTC. It codes for CASSLAIFDYEQYF.

This clonotype has ten or more counts. The chain uses TRBV10-3 and TRBJ2-1, with a possible D match to TRBD1 (6 bases). The CDR3 is 15 amino acids. Trimming removed 11 bases at V and 0 bases at J, with 17 bases between. The V gene's germline CDR1 is ENHRY and CDR2 SYGVKD. In DNA form, the CDR3 reads TGTGCCTCCACTCCCAGGGGCAGCTCCTACAATGAGCAGTTCTTC. Its protein is CASTPRGSSYNEQFF.

In its sample, this clonotype was seen many times. The chain uses TRBV20-1 and TRBJ1-2; no definite D call. The germline V gene encodes CDR1 DFQATT and CDR2 SNEGSKA (reference sequence). V shed 4 bases and J shed 5 bases, with 14 bases lying between them. The CDR3 runs 13 residues. CDR3 coding DNA: TGCAGTGCTAACCCGGGTCCCTCGTATGGCTACACCTTC. Translating gives CSANPGPSYGYTF.

The rearrangement uses TRBV20-1 and TRBJ2-7, with D possibly being TRBD1 (6 bases). CDR1 and CDR2 from the germline V gene are DFQATT and SNEGSKA (reference sequence). The CDR3 is 13 residues long. The V end was cut by 5 bases, the J end by 3 bases, with 14 bases between. The CDR3, as DNA: TGCAGTGCTGCACAGGGAAGACGCTACGAGCAGTACTTC. Encoded protein: CSAAQGRRYEQYF.

At least ten counts were recorded for this clonotype. In nucleotides, the CDR3 is TGTGCCAGCGGGACCGAGACTAGCGCTCTCACCGGGGAGCTGTTTTTT. Translating gives CASGTETSALTGELFF. This chain joins TRBV28 and TRBJ2-2; 8 bases agree with TRBD2. The V gene end was trimmed by 8 bases and the J gene end by 4 bases; junction bases not matched to a gene: 12. The CDR3 length is 16 residues. Germline CDR1 MDHEN, CDR2 SYDVKM.

This clonotype was found many times. The chain employs TRBV4-2 and TRBJ2-5, with TRBD2 as a possible D gene (7 bases). This CDR3 is 16 amino acids long. Trimming shortened V by 1 base and J by 0 bases, and 12 bases separated the two germline ends. Germline V gene sequence: CDR1 LGHNA, CDR2 YNFKEQ. The CDR3: CASSQGPGGYQETQYF. Here the CDR3 DNA reads TGTGCCAGCAGCCAAGGACCGGGGGGCTACCAAGAGACCCAGTACTTC.

This clonotype came up many times. This rearrangement joins TRBV3-1 to TRBJ2-7, with D perhaps TRBD2 (6 bases). CDR1 LGHDT and CDR2 YNNKEL come from the germline V gene (reference sequence). V shed 2 bases and J shed 2 bases, with 7 bases lying between them. CDR3 length: 13 amino acids. The CDR3 is CASSQRRAYEQYF. The CDR3 DNA sequence: TGTGCCAGCAGCCAACGGAGGGCCTACGAGCAGTACTTC.

Ten or more counts support this clonotype. This chain joins TRBV5-1 and TRBJ2-3, with 7 bases lining up with TRBD1. Germline V gene data show CDR1 as SGHRS and CDR2 as YFSETQ. V trimming: 5 bases; J trimming: 1 base; junction bases outside the gene matches: 7. This CDR3 comprises 15 residues. The CDR3 DNA reads as TGCGCCAGCAGAAAAGACAGGGCTGGCACAGATACGCAGTATTTT. Encoded protein: CASRKDRAGTDTQYF.

The chain is built from TRBV5-1 and TRBJ1-2; D is undetermined. The V and J ends lost 0 bases and 2 bases respectively, with 11 bases between them. CDR1 is SGHRS and CDR2 is YFSETQ in the germline V gene. The CDR3 has 15 amino acids. The CDR3: CASSLVQAGNYGYTF. CDR3 coding DNA: TGCGCCAGCAGCTTGGTCCAGGCTGGGAACTATGGCTACACCTTC.

This clonotype was observed at least ten times. The chain recombines TRBV28 with TRBJ1-5, with D perhaps matching TRBD1 (6 bases). Germline V lookup: CDR1 MDHEN, CDR2 SYDVKM. The CDR3 is made up of 13 amino acids. V dropped 6 bases and J dropped 6 bases, with 12 bases sitting between them. The CDR3 coding sequence is TGTGCCAGCAGCGGGGGACAAACTCAGCCCCAGCATTTT. Its translation: CASSGGQTQPQHF.

This clonotype was seen ten or more times. V is TRBV5-1 and J is TRBJ2-7, with D perhaps TRBD2 (5 bases). This CDR3 region has 13 residues. Germline CDR1 and CDR2: SGHRS and YFSETQ. V shed 4 bases and J shed 1 base, with 9 bases lying between them. This CDR3 reads CASSRTGSYEQYF. As DNA, the CDR3 is TGCGCCAGCAGCAGGACGGGATCCTACGAGCAGTACTTC. Full variable domain (rest looked up from reference TRBV5-1 and TRBJ2-7): KAGVTQTPRYLIKTRGQQVTLSCSPISGHRSVSWYQQTPGQGLQFLFEYFSETQRNKGNFPGRFSGRQFSNSRSEMNVSTLELGDSALYLCASSRTGSYEQYFGPGTRLTVT.

This clonotype was observed a few times. The junction departs from the called germline gene at one end, perhaps through a read error. V usage is TRBV27 and J usage is TRBJ2-5; D is perhaps TRBD1 or TRBD2 (5 bases each). This CDR3 region has 14 residues. The germline gives CDR1 MNHEY, CDR2 SMNVEV (reference sequence). The DNA of the CDR3 is TGTGCCAGCAGTTTATCGGGTGGGACCACCTCTCTAAACTTC. Translation: CASSLSGGTTSLNF.

There are many counts of this clonotype. The chain is built from TRBV10-3 and TRBJ2-3; TRBD1 aligns across 7 bases. The CDR3 totals 18 residues. The germline gives CDR1 ENHRY, CDR2 SYGVKD. The V and J ends lost 4 bases and 0 bases, in that order; junction bases with no gene match: 13. The CDR3 nucleotides read TGTGCCATCAGTGTCCCCTGGGACAGACCCTCTAGCACAGATACGCAGTATTTT. Amino acids: CAISVPWDRPSSTDTQYF.

The V gene is TRBV7-2, the J gene TRBJ1-1; TRBD1 aligns across 11 bases. The CDR3 loop spans 17 amino acids. V lost 2 bases and J lost 10; bases outside the gene matches: 15. CDR1 and CDR2 from the germline V gene are SGHTA and FQGNSA. The CDR3: CASSLLVLRTGGATAFF. The CDR3 DNA reads as TGTGCCAGCAGCTTACTAGTTTTACGGACAGGGGGCGCGACAGCTTTCTTT. Full variable domain (rest looked up from reference TRBV7-2 and TRBJ1-1): GAGVSQSPSNKVTEKGKDVELRCDPISGHTALYWYRQSLGQGLEFLIYFQGNSAPDKSGLPSDRFSAERTGGSVSTLTIQRTQQEDSAVYLCASSLLVLRTGGATAFFGQGTRLTVV.

The table lists this clonotype with many counts. The V and J genes are TRBV7-3 and TRBJ1-1, with 10 bases that match TRBD1. The ends lost 5 bases at V and 1 base at J; junction bases unmatched: 4. The CDR3 is 15 amino acids. Looked up from germline, CDR1 is SGHTA and CDR2 is FQGTGA. The CDR3 spells CASSKTGGENTEAFF. DNA for the CDR3: TGTGCCAGCAGCAAGACAGGGGGCGAGAACACTGAAGCTTTCTTT.

The sample holds many counts of this clonotype. V gene TRBV11-2 combines with J gene TRBJ1-1; 9 nucleotides agree with TRBD1. This CDR3 region has 14 residues. Trimming cost V 5 bases and J 4 bases; bases outside gene matches: 5. The germline gives CDR1 SGHAT, CDR2 FQNNGV. In DNA form, the CDR3 reads TGTGCCAGCAGCCCGCGGGACAGGGTCACTGAAGCTTTCTTT. Encoded protein: CASSPRDRVTEAFF.

There are a few counts of this clonotype. The rearrangement joins TRBV7-2 to TRBJ2-1; the D gene is possibly TRBD2 (5 bases). The ends were cut back, 0 bases at V and 14 bases at J, with 20 bases in the middle. The CDR3 totals 15 residues. Germline V gene data show CDR1 as SGHTA and CDR2 as FQGNSA. The CDR3 DNA sequence: TGTGCCAGCAGCTTAGCGGGTCTAGCAACCGCAACGGAGTTCTTC. As protein: CASSLAGLATATEFF.

This clonotype was recorded many times. V gene TRBV7-2 combines with J gene TRBJ2-7, with D possibly being TRBD1 (6 bases). The CDR3 runs to 14 residues. V lost 0 bases and J 2 bases, leaving 8 bases between the germline ends. Germline V gene sequence: CDR1 SGHTA, CDR2 FQGNSA. The CDR3 spells CASSLAGATYEQYF. Written as DNA, the CDR3 is TGTGCCAGCAGCTTAGCGGGGGCCACCTACGAGCAGTACTTC.